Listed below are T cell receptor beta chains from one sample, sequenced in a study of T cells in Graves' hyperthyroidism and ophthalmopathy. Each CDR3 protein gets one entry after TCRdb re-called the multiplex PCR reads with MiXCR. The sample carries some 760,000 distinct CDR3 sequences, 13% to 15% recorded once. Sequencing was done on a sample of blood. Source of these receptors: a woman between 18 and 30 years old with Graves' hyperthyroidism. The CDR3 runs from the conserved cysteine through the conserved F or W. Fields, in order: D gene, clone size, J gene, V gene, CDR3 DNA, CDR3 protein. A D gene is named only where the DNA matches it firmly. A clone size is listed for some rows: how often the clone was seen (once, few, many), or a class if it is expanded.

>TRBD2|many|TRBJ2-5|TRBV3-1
TGTGCCAGCAGCCCGAACGGACTAGCGATCCAAGAGACCCAGTACTTC
CASSPNGLAIQETQYF
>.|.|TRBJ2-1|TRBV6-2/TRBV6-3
TGTGCCAGCCGACGGGCTGCATACAATGAGCAGTTCTTC
CASRRAAYNEQFF
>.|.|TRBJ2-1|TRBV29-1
TGCAGCGTTATTAAGTCACACGGACTCAGTGAGCAGTTCTTC
CSVIKSHGLSEQFF
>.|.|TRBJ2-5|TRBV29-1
TGCAGCGGAAGACTCCCCGGAGAGACCCAGTACTTC
CSGRLPGETQYF
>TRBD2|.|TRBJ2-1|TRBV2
TGTGCCAGCAGTTCAAACCTAGCGGGAGATAGGCAGTTCTTC
CASSSNLAGDRQFF
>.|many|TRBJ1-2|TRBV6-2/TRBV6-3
TGTGCCAGCATCTCCTCGGGGAGAGCTAACTATGGCTACACCTTC
CASISSGRANYGYTF
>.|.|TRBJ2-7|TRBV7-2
TGTGCCAGCAGCTTAAGCTTGGTGGCTGCGGGATTGGATAGCGAGCAGTACTTC
CASSLSLVAAGLDSEQYF
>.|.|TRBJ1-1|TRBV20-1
TGCAGTGCTAGAGATCCTGTGGGGGGATCGCACACTGAAGCTTTCTTT
CSARDPVGGSHTEAFF
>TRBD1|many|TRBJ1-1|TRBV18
TGTGCCAGCTCCGGACAGGGGATGGGTACTGAAGCTTTCTTT
CASSGQGMGTEAFF
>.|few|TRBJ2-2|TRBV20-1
TGCAGTGCTAGAGATGGGGGGTTTCCGAACACCGGGGAGCTGTTTTTT
CSARDGGFPNTGELFF
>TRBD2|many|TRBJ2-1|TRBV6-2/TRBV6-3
TGTGCCAGCAGTTACGTGACTAGCGGGAGGGCCAATGAGCAGTTCTTC
CASSYVTSGRANEQFF
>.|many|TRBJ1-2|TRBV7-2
TGTGCCAGCAGCTTAGACCGGGCCAATCACTATGGCTACACCTTC
CASSLDRANHYGYTF
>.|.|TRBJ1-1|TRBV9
TGTGCCAGCAGCGTAGTTCAAAGTAACACTGAAGCTTTCTTT
CASSVVQSNTEAFF
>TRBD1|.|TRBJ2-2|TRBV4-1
TGCGCCAGCAGCCAATTGGGACAGACTACCGGGGAGCTGTTTTTT
CASSQLGQTTGELFF
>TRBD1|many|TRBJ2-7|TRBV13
TGTGCCAGCAGCTCTGGACAGGCCAACTACGAGCAGTACTTC
CASSSGQANYEQYF